The clone carrying this TCR beta chain was picked up many times. The target antigen is unknown. This entry comes from a study of neurological immune-mediated disorders. Regarding the study as a whole: Patients with HTLV-1-associated myelopathy had the highest level of TCR clonal expansion, whereas patients with multiple sclerosis had the lowest level, falling beneath the level found in healthy controls.

The authors produced cDNA by 5'RACE using 10-nucleotide random UMIs. TCRdb itself ran the 5' RACE reads through MiXCR, one entry per CDR3 protein. The table lists 50,000 to 60,000 distinct CDR3 sequences, about 4% of them singletons. The germline V gene has CDR1 SGHRS and CDR2 YFSETQ. V lost 4 bases and J 5 bases, leaving 15 bases between the germline ends. The CDR3 is 14 amino acids. The sequencing input was CD4+ T cells from blood. The V gene is TRBV5-1, the J gene TRBJ1-1, with D maybe TRBD1 (5 bases). This receptor was taken from a woman in her thirties or forties with multiple sclerosis. The CDR3 nucleotides are TGCGCCAGCAGCCCGATGGGGCTAAATACTGAAGCTTTCTTT. Protein sequence: CASSPMGLNTEAFF.